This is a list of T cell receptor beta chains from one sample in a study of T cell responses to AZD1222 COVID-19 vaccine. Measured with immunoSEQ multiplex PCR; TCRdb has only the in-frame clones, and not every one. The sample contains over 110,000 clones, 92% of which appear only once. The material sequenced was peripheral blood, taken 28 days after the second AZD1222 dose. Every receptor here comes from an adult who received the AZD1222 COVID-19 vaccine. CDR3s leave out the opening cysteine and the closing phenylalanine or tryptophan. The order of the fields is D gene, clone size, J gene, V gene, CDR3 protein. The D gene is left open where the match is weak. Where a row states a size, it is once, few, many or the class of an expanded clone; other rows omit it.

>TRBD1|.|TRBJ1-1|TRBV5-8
ASSLGQRNTEAF
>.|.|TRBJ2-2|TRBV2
ASSAAGELF
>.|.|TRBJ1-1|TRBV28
ASSSPVLRPEAF
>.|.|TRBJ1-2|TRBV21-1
ASSKGQQLNGYT
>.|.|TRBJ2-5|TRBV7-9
ASSFSRARDKTGAQY
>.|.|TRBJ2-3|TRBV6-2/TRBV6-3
ASSSYDTQY
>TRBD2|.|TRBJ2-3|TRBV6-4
ASSDSLSGSDTQY
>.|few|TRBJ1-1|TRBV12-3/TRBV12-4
ASIRTGTEAF
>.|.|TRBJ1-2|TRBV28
ASSFLPRGGKNYGYT
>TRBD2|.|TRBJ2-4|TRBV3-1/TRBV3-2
ASSRGLAGIAKNIQY
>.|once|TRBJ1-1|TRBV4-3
ASSQEYRDTEAF
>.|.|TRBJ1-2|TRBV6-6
ASSSRRLNYGYT
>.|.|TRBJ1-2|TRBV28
ASSPLPLPGYGYT
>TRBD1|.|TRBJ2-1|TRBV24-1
ATSDRDRDEQF
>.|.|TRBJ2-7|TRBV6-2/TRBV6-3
ASSHRDIYEQY
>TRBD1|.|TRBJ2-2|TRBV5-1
ASKTLQGVGELF
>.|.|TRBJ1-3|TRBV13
ASSPGLGNTIY